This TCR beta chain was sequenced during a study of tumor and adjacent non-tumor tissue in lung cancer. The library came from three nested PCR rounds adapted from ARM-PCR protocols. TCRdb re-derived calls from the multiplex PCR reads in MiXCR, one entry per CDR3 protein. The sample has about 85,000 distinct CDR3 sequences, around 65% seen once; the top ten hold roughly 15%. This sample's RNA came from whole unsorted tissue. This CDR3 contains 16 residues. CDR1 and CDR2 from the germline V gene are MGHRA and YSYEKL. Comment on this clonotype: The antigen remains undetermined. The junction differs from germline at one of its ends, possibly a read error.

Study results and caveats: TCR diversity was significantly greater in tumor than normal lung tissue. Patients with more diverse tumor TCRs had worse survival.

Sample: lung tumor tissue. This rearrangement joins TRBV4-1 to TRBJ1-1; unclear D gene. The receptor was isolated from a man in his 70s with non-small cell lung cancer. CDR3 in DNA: TGCACCAGCAGTCAAGAAGGAGGCAGGATGAACACTGAAGCTTTCTTT. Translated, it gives CTSSQEGGRMNTEAFF.